The entry that follows covers one T cell receptor beta chain sequence. This sample stems from a study of cytomegalovirus exposure and HLA in healthy donors. Both 60 Vbeta primers and 13 Jbeta primers went into the PCR. Original analysis: Some 11 million of the 75 million to 95 million unique TCR beta chains counted in a later analysis were shared. The protocol was immunoSEQ multiplex PCR, while the TCRdb copy is restricted to in-frame clones and leaves out a portion. For V, J and clone size, that table is used; D and trimming come from the DNA. This table holds under 170,000 clones, 70% to 80% found once. The V end was cut by 0 bases, the J end by 1 base, with 19 bases between. The CDR3 is made up of 19 amino acids. The germline V gene has CDR1 MGHRA and CDR2 YSYEKL.

The clonotype originates from a human donor in good health. Sequenced material: PBMCs. The rearrangement links TRBV4-1 to TRBJ2-1, with D uncertain. Here the CDR3 DNA reads TGCGCCAGCAGCCAAGAGAGAGTGAAGGCCGTCAGGTCCTACAATGAGCAGTTCTTC. Translation: CASSQERVKAVRSYNEQFF.